The TCR beta chain described here comes from a study of T cell responses to AZD1222 COVID-19 vaccine. TCRdb keeps only in-frame clones here, not all; method: immunoSEQ multiplex PCR. In the table there are around 100,000 clones, 70% to 90% of which are singletons. This clone showed up just once. Its antigen is currently unknown. Study-level findings and limits: Epitopes outside B.1.351 and B.1.1.7 mutated regions reportedly drew nearly half of spike TCRs. Clonal diversity may have been underestimated, and the donors were mostly white British, with more females than males. Just a handful of people given AZD1222 tested seropositive at baseline.

The CDR3 is made up of 15 amino acids. The V gene lost 8 bases and the J gene lost 8 bases, with 21 bases spanning the gap. In germline, CDR1 is SNHLY, CDR2 FYNNEI. The chain links TRBV2 to TRBJ1-4, with D possibly matching TRBD1 (5 bases). The sequenced sample was peripheral blood, obtained on day 0 of AZD1222 vaccination. This TCR was sampled from an adult in good health. The CDR3 nucleotides are TGTGCCAGCCAGGACCGGGGCTCGTGGGGAGAAAAACTGTTTTTT. Encoded protein: CASQDRGSWGEKLFF.